The present entry profiles one TCR beta chain with its context. This entry belongs to a study of blood T cells in healthy people across ages. It was with a sample-barcoded 5' primer and a J-beta primer mix that a second PCR of roughly 7 to 12 cycles was run. Tagging of each cDNA molecule was performed by a template-switch adaptor with 12 random nucleotides. From the 5' RACE reads, TCRdb called clonotypes with MiXCR, one entry per CDR3 protein. The table includes 1.5 million to 2 million distinct CDR3 sequences, about 50% detected once. No fewer than 6 million PBMCs went into each sample. The TCR originated in a woman aged 40 to 49 in good health. Sequencing used blood.

The CDR3 loop reads CASSQVEGSGETQYF. The CDR3 nucleotides read TGCGCCAGCAGCCAAGTAGAGGGGAGCGGAGAGACCCAGTACTTC. The chain recombines TRBV4-1 with TRBJ2-5; D assignment may be TRBD1 or TRBD2 (5 bases each). Germline CDR1 reads MGHRA; CDR2 reads YSYEKL. The CDR3 has 15 amino acids. V lost 1 base, J lost 4 bases, and 13 bases lay in between.